Given below is one TCR beta chain in context. Its specificity is not known. This specimen belongs to a study of blood T cells in healthy people across ages. Study-wide results and caveats: Measured against age, TCR beta diversity per million T cells decreased in a roughly linear manner. Diversity estimates from one million T cells were considered underestimates.

Through a sample-barcoded 5' primer and a J-beta primer mix, a second PCR was run for about 7 to 12 cycles. A single record per CDR3 protein comes from TCRdb applying MiXCR to the 5' RACE reads. This sample has approximately 780,000 distinct CDR3 sequences; roughly 24% occur once, and the top ten carry 2.5% to 3.5%. Trimming shortened V by 3 bases and J by 11 bases, and 17 bases separated the two germline ends. The CDR3 is made up of 15 amino acids. Germline V gives CDR1 SNHLY, CDR2 FYNNEI. The same data also went into a second study, on T cells of mothers and their children. Turning to that study: Using the M1S primer, the second PCR added sample barcodes along with 2-4 random nucleotides. Persisting microchimeric T cell clones went undetected.

The clonotype was recovered from a boy younger than 18 in good health. Sequencing was done on a sample of blood. V and J are TRBV2 and TRBJ1-6; a possible D gene is TRBD1 (5 bases). CDR3 sequence: CASSESTGDWAPLHF. The CDR3, as DNA: TGTGCCAGCAGTGAGAGCACAGGTGACTGGGCACCCCTCCACTTT.